The 20 T cell receptor beta chains listed next were all sequenced from one sample in a study of cytomegalovirus exposure and HLA in healthy donors (dated by TCRdb to the late 2010s). Libraries were prepared through the immunoSEQ multiplex PCR assay. For the multiplex PCR, a mixture combining 60 forward primers for TCR Vbeta segments and 13 reverse primers for TCR Jbeta segments was used. The clones in this table, taken by TCRdb from immuneACCESS, are in-frame only. Not every clone is retained; where verified, under half of the shortfall comes from an unresolved V gene, and the cause of the rest is unknown. The sample data list some 220,000 clones, and roughly 85% of these were observed just once. The ten largest clones capture about 0.22% of the sample. What was sequenced was PBMCs. The receptors come from a girl aged 2-10 years in good health and CMV-seronegative.

The chain joins TRBV7-9 to TRBJ2-7; TRBD2 might be the D (5 bases). This CDR3 spans 15 amino acids. CDR1 SEHNR and CDR2 FQNEAQ come from the germline V gene (reference sequence). Trimming shortened V by 1 base and J by 4 bases, and 14 bases separated the two germline ends. The CDR3 coding sequence is TGTGCCAGCAGCTTAGGAAACCGGGGTGGATACGAGCAGTACTTC. Translated: CASSLGNRGGYEQYF. Complete variable domain (other parts from reference TRBV7-9 and TRBJ2-7): DTGVSQNPRHKITKRGQNVTFRCDPISEHNRLYWYRQTLGQGPEFLTYFQNEAQLEKSRLLSDRFSAERPKGSFSTLEIQRTEQGDSAMYLCASSLGNRGGYEQYFGPGTRLTVT.

This sequence joins TRBV27 and TRBJ2-3; 7 bases are shared with TRBD1. Trimming took 6 bases from V and 6 from J; bases not matched to a gene: 9. There are 14 residues in the CDR3. Germline V gives CDR1 MNHEY, CDR2 SMNVEV (reference sequence). In nucleotides, the CDR3 is TGTGCCAGCAGCTTGATACAGGGGAAGGATACGCAGTATTTT. This sequence encodes CASSLIQGKDTQYF.

J is TRBJ1-1 and V is TRBV10-2, with D tentatively TRBD1 (6 bases). V shed 2 bases and J shed 5 bases, with 15 bases lying between them. This CDR3 contains 15 residues. Per germline, CDR1 WSHSY and CDR2 SAAADI. CDR3 in DNA: TGCGCCAGCAGTGAGAGGACAGATCGTCGGACTGAAGCTTTCTTT. Its translation is CASSERTDRRTEAFF.

CDR3 protein: CASSYFGASNQPQHF. The CDR3 DNA reads as TGTGCCAGCAGTTACTTTGGGGCAAGCAATCAGCCCCAGCATTTT. This chain connects TRBV6-5 to TRBJ1-5; D is perhaps TRBD1 (5 bases). This CDR3 is built from 15 residues. The V end was cut by 1 base, the J end by 1 base, with 8 bases between. Germline V gene lookup returns CDR1 MNHEY and CDR2 SVGAGI.

The chain recombines TRBV10-3 with TRBJ2-5; 8 positions agree with TRBD2. V was pared by 4 bases and J by 7 bases, with 8 bases of the junction left unmatched. There are 14 residues in the CDR3. In germline, CDR1 is ENHRY, CDR2 SYGVKD. The CDR3 sequence is CAISVRAGEGTQYF. Here the CDR3 DNA reads TGTGCCATCAGTGTACGAGCGGGAGAGGGGACCCAGTACTTC.

V is TRBV30 and J is TRBJ2-1, with D maybe TRBD2 (5 bases). Germline assignment: CDR1 GTSNPN and CDR2 SVGIG (reference sequence). The CDR3 extends over 14 amino acids. The ends were cut back, 4 bases at V and 0 bases at J, with 10 bases in the middle. CDR3 region: CAWKGRSSYNEQFF. CDR3 coding DNA: TGTGCCTGGAAAGGGAGAAGCTCCTACAATGAGCAGTTCTTC.

The chain is built from TRBV7-8 and TRBJ2-7; D possibly corresponds to TRBD1 (5 bases). This CDR3 comprises 14 residues. Germline V lookup: CDR1 SGHVS, CDR2 FQNEAQ. V was clipped by 1 base and J by 6 bases, with 13 bases between them. CDR3: CASSLGSRAGEQYF. Here the CDR3 DNA reads TGTGCCAGCAGCTTAGGTAGCAGGGCAGGCGAGCAGTACTTC.

This rearrangement joins TRBV19 to TRBJ2-7; 8 bases line up with TRBD1. Unmatched junction bases numbered 4, after V lost 5 bases and J lost 4 bases. CDR3 length: 13 amino acids. Germline V gene sequence: CDR1 LNHDA, CDR2 SQIVND (reference sequence). This CDR3 reads CASSLQGGYEQYF. CDR3 nucleotide sequence: TGTGCCAGTAGTCTACAGGGGGGATACGAGCAGTACTTC.

V is TRBV29-1 and J is TRBJ2-5; 7 bases match TRBD1. This CDR3 is 15 amino acids long. Germline-derived CDR1 and CDR2 are SQVTM and ANQGSEA. V shed 3 bases and J 5 bases; nucleotides not matched to a gene: 12. CDR3 DNA sequence: TGCAGCGTTGACGACCCTACAGGGGTTGGGGAGACCCAGTACTTC. Translating gives CSVDDPTGVGETQYF.

The chain couples TRBV11-2 to TRBJ1-1; perhaps TRBD1 as D (5 bases). CDR1 and CDR2 (germline): SGHAT, FQNNGV. Trimming took 0 bases from V and 7 from J, leaving 15 bases between them. The CDR3 consists of 15 residues. CDR3 loop: CASSLEWRGRGEAFF. As DNA, the CDR3 is TGTGCCAGCAGCTTAGAATGGCGGGGACGGGGTGAAGCTTTCTTT.

Comments on this clone: Other nucleotide sequences in the sample specify the same CDR3. V usage is TRBV10-3 and J usage is TRBJ1-4, with 7 bases identical to TRBD1. The CDR3 contains 14 residues. V dropped 6 bases and J dropped 0; count of bases not matched to a gene: 1. Germline CDR1 is ENHRY and CDR2 is SYGVKD. CDR3 sequence (DNA): TGTGCCATCAGCGGGACAGCAACTAATGAAAAACTGTTTTTT. It encodes CAISGTATNEKLFF.

The chain employs TRBV6-5 and TRBJ1-2; TRBD1 matches 10 bases. This CDR3 spans 13 amino acids. V gave up 9 bases and J gave up 8 bases; unmatched junction bases: 9. The germline V gene encodes CDR1 MNHEY and CDR2 SVGAGI. The CDR3 is CASSRDRGGGYTF. The CDR3 DNA reads TGTGCCAGTTCCCGGGACAGGGGTGGAGGCTACACCTTC.

The chain recombines TRBV5-1 with TRBJ1-2, with TRBD1 matching over 8 bases. The CDR3 length is 16 residues. Per the germline V gene, CDR1 is SGHRS and CDR2 is YFSETQ. V was clipped by 4 bases and J by 3 bases; unmatched bases: 11. CDR3 loop: CASSPVNRGRYYGYTF. The CDR3 DNA follows: TGCGCCAGCAGCCCCGTGAACAGGGGGAGGTACTATGGCTACACCTTC.

The chain is built from TRBV2 and TRBJ1-4; TRBD1 matches at 10 bases. Trimming took 6 bases from V and 2 from J; bases not matched to a gene: 9. Germline CDR1 reads SNHLY; CDR2 reads FYNNEI. This CDR3 is built from 17 residues. CDR3 nucleotide sequence: TGTGCCAGCAGGGAAAAGGGACAGGGGTGGACTAATGAAAAACTGTTTTTT. This codes for CASREKGQGWTNEKLFF.

The CDR3 protein is CASSSQGASYEQYF. The CDR3 nucleotides are TGTGCCAGCAGTTCTCAGGGGGCTTCCTACGAGCAGTACTTC. The chain recombines TRBV27 with TRBJ2-7, with 8 bases lining up with TRBD1. This CDR3 comprises 14 residues. CDR1 MNHEY and CDR2 SMNVEV come from the germline V gene (reference sequence). Losses at the gene ends were 4 bases for V and 1 base for J; bases not matched to a gene: 3.

This sequence joins TRBV18 and TRBJ2-7, with 10 bases that match TRBD1. Germline values: CDR1 KGHSH, CDR2 LQKENI. The V and J ends lost 3 bases and 6 bases, in that order; junction bases with no gene match: 8. The CDR3 consists of 15 residues. CDR3 nucleotides: TGTGCCAGCTCACCGACGCCCGGGACAGGGGTCGAGCAGTACTTC. Its protein product is CASSPTPGTGVEQYF.

A remark on this clone: One end of the junction fails to match germline, which may point to a read error. The chain couples TRBV25-1 to TRBJ2-7; a possible D gene is TRBD2 (6 bases). CDR1 MGHDK and CDR2 SYGVNS come from the germline V gene. There are 14 residues in the CDR3. As DNA, the CDR3 is TGTGCCGGCAGTGAATATCGGGAGAAGGACGAGCAGTACTTC. Protein: CAGSEYREKDEQYF.

V usage is TRBV27 and J usage is TRBJ2-3; 9 bases match TRBD1. The CDR3 spans 14 residues. Germline V CDR1 and CDR2: MNHEY, SMNVEV (reference sequence). Germline trimming cut 4 bases from V and 2 bases from J; bases unmatched to any gene: 1. Written as DNA, the CDR3 is TGTGCCAGCAGTTGGGACAGGGCCACAGATACGCAGTATTTT. This translates into CASSWDRATDTQYF.

V is TRBV19 and J is TRBJ2-7; weak D call: TRBD1 (5 bases). Germline values: CDR1 LNHDA, CDR2 SQIVND (reference sequence). The CDR3 totals 15 residues. The V end was cut by 3 bases, the J end by 3 bases, with 15 bases between. CDR3 DNA sequence: TGTGCCAGTAGTATCTCCGCCCAGGGTAGCTACGAGCAGTACTTC. Protein product: CASSISAQGSYEQYF.

This clone was detected once. The chain recombines TRBV10-2 with TRBJ2-7, with 8 bases matching TRBD2. This CDR3 comprises 13 residues. Germline values: CDR1 WSHSY, CDR2 SAAADI. With V trimmed by 8 bases and J by 3 bases, 6 bases remained unmatched. Here the CDR3 DNA reads TGCGCCAGCGGTAGCGGGACGCGCTACGAGCAGTACTTC. Its protein is CASGSGTRYEQYF.